This T cell receptor (beta chain) was identified in a study of CD8 T cells in Susac syndrome (dated by TCRdb to about 2019). For context, the study as a whole: Repertoire sequencing was used to test whether CD8+ T cell activation and differentiation in Susac syndrome was antigen driven. Clonality of the CD8+ T cell repertoire was compared between about a dozen healthy donors, around 14 Susac syndrome patients and 15 multiple sclerosis patients.

Beyond this particular receptor, the publication reports: The TCR sequencing and HLA analysis was acknowledged to have included a relatively small number of individuals.

Clipping removes 0 bases from V and 7 bases from J, with 7 as the unmatched junction base count. The CDR3 measures 15 amino acids from cysteine to phenylalanine. Only the CDR3 DNA stays, 45 bases, in frame from base 1. From a lookup of the germline V gene, CDR1 and CDR2 are LGHNA and YSLEER. In regard to this clonotype: It has no known antigen specificity. Base qualities are not provided; no much larger clone lies one nucleotide away.

RNA was extracted using the RNeasy kit, and roughly 0.5 to 1 ug of the RNA was reverse transcribed with random hexamers. The immunoSEQ multiplex PCR assay, which covers 54 Vbeta and 13 Jbeta segments, was used to amplify TCR beta CDR3 regions. PCR amplification bias was corrected by using a synthetic template baseline for primer optimization and computational correction. In the authors' own workflow: Reads were annotated to V, D and J genes according to IMGT and were analyzed with immunoSEQ Analyzer, with only productive sequences retained. To calculate clonality, Shannon entropy was normalized by log2 of the number of productive unique sequences and then subtracted from one. For each patient and control, public and private clones were evaluated within the 100 most prevalent clones. Susac-specific clones were defined as absent from healthy and MS cohorts, roughly 1,100 published viral clones and other ImmuneACCESS disease sequences. Using fastp at Q25 and MiXCR, TCRdb reprocessed the public reads and kept productive beta chains. For every CDR3 protein sequence, its rows merge into one entry that carries the most common genes and DNA. In this record, the V and J calls reflect TCRdb's handling and not the investigators' own analysis. This sample gives 150,000 to 160,000 distinct CDR3 sequences in total; approximately 96% of them show up just once. The ten largest clones capture around 0.21% of the sample.

High-throughput TCR beta sequencing profiled peripheral blood CD8+ and CD4+ T cells from healthy donors, Susac syndrome patients and multiple sclerosis patients. Multiple sclerosis controls were treatment-naive patients with stable or active relapsing-remitting disease fulfilling revised McDonald criteria. CD8+ TEMRA cells were enriched by FACS, while bulk CD8+ and CD4+ T cells were purified by magnetic negative isolation. Blood was collected in EDTA tubes and processed within 24 hours, with PBMCs isolated through density gradient centrifugation. PBMCs intended for TCR sequencing were frozen in liquid nitrogen and were later thawed in a 37 degrees C water bath. Purity of sorted or isolated CD4+, CD8+ and CD8+ TEMRA cells was at least 90%.

The sequence is built from TRBV4-3 and TRBJ1-2; 8 of the junction bases match TRBD1. This sequence originates from a human donor with multiple sclerosis. Sample: CD8+ T cells from PBMCs. This receptor carries the CDR3 CASSQDQGAQSGYTF. DNA sequence: TGCGCCAGCAGCCAAGATCAGGGGGCGCAAAGTGGCTACACCTTC.